The entry below gives a single TCR beta chain sequence along with its context. Its target is not known. The data were produced by immunoSEQ multiplex PCR, yet TCRdb's version contains in-frame clones alone and is incomplete. The sample contains approximately 81,000 clones, more than 75% of which appear only once. The V gene lost 4 bases and the J gene lost 1 base, with 12 bases spanning the gap. The CDR3 has 15 amino acids. From germline, CDR1 is SGHRS and CDR2 YFSETQ. These data originate in a study of T cells in localized non-small cell lung cancer. The study's findings and limits: The study detected a median around 61 of the top 100 tumor clones in adjacent lung.

The TCR sequence derives from a woman aged 40 to 75 with stage I squamous cell lung carcinoma. This sequence joins TRBV5-1 and TRBJ1-3; D is unclear. Here the sequenced sample was peripheral blood, taken before any cancer treatment. The CDR3 DNA reads TGCGCCAGCAGCCCCGGTACCTCTTCTGGAAACACCATATATTTT. Protein sequence: CASSPGTSSGNTIYF.